This T cell receptor (beta chain) emerged from a study of shared clonotypes between healthy human individuals (TCRdb year 2020). With respect to the entire study: A couple of women and three men aged 18 to 49 years were included in the cohort. The study deeply sequenced blood TCR repertoires of about 5 healthy adults to estimate repertoire size and the extent of clonotype sharing between individuals. Different laboratories and diverse techniques were used to prepare libraries and sequence TCR repertoires, to increase sequencing depth and limit assay-specific biases. Leukapheresis yielded between about 0.9 and 9.5 billion PBMCs per donor. The full study reports these points: Pairwise subsampling led to the expectation that sequencing depth would affect the degree of clonotype sharing among donors. Sampling was restricted to blood, and TCR repertoires in tissues likely differ from the TCR repertoires found in blood. The small number of donors limited the genetic and exposure-history diversity represented.

Using the deep immunoSEQ assay, multiplex PCR amplified TCR CDR3 regions from genomic DNA. Extracted genomic DNA from each cell subset was spread evenly across all wells of several immunoSEQ 96-well plates, with each plate serving as a replicate. For unsorted PBMC, roughly 330 ng genomic DNA, equal to tens of thousands of T cell genomes, was loaded into each replicate PCR. Unsorted PBMC genomic DNA was sequenced across ten immunoSEQ deep assay plates. Purified libraries were quantified with a Qubit 3.0 fluorometer, sized on a Bioanalyzer 2100, and re-quantified with the KAPA Library Quantification kit. A separate single-read 150-cycle Illumina NextSeq 550 flow cell was used to sequence each immunoSEQ 96-well plate. The source study handled its data this way. The immunoSEQ output contained only junctional sequences without quality scores, so filtering could not match that applied to full-length reads. To assign V/J genes and CDR3, sequences were annotated using PyIR, a Python wrapper for IgBLAST v1.9, with IMGT germline references. Reads with weak V/J assignments (E-value above 1e-6), missing CDR3, stop codons, out-of-frame junctions, or ambiguous translated residues were removed. V3J clonotypes were defined by identical inferred V gene, J gene, and CDR3 amino acid sequence. The percentage overlap between two repertoires was calculated by dividing the number of shared unique clonotypes by the size of the smaller repertoire. RTK rarefaction, the Chao1 estimator, and Recon v2.1 estimates of unobserved clonotypes were used to assess repertoire richness. TCRdb took this table from immuneACCESS and kept in-frame rearrangements with V and J called. Such tables lack part of the clones; where checked against another copy, unresolved V genes explain under half of the gap, and the rest is unexplained. That table supplies the V and J calls and clone size; D and trimming were determined from the DNA. The sample table holds around 510,000 clones, of which around 81% were seen once. 12% of the sample belongs to the ten largest clones.

The CDR3 contains 15 residues, cysteine and phenylalanine counted. CDR3 DNA only is kept here, 45 bases in frame from base 1. V gives up 1 base and J gives up 6 bases, and the segment between their germline ends measures 13 bases. CDR1 and CDR2 (SGHTA, FQGNSA) derive from the germline V gene. Donors were healthy HIV-negative adults with no recently reported acute infections or vaccinations. Every donor was a Caucasian adult residing in Nashville, Tennessee, USA. For unsorted samples, some 90 million PBMCs were counted, and genomic DNA was extracted using the QIAamp DNA Blood Mini kit. After blood collection by leukapheresis, PBMCs were isolated using Ficoll-Histopaque density gradient centrifugation and then cryopreserved in the vapor phase of liquid nitrogen. About this clone: The antigen it recognizes is unknown. No base quality values were provided; no much bigger clone lies one nucleotide off.

This receptor was taken from a middle-aged woman in good health. Some clones in this sample may be carry-over from other donors' samples. In this chain, TRBV7-2 is recombined with TRBJ2-1; TRBD2 is a weak D gene call, 6 bases matching. Source material: PBMCs. The sequenced DNA is TGTGCCAGCAGCTTAGTTATTGGGACTTTCAATGAGCAGTTCTTC. It specifies CASSLVIGTFNEQFF.